This passage covers 8 T cell receptor beta chains from one sample sequenced in a study of CXCR3-negative and CXCR3-positive naive CD8 T cells. Through 5' RACE with UMI labels, the TRB cDNA libraries were prepared. TCRdb reanalyzed the 5' RACE reads, giving one entry per CDR3 protein sequence and no DNA. This repertoire includes around 63,000 distinct CDR3 sequences. General study findings and limits: Naive cells that were CXCR3-positive had more hydrophobic TRB CDR3s (compared with CXCR3-negative naive cells).

Which antigens these TCRs recognize remains unknown. Material for sequencing was naive CXCR3+ CD8+ T cells from blood. Subset of the sample: CD45RO-CCR7+CD27+CD95- naive CD8+ T cells expressing CXCR3 (TNR3+). These receptors were collected from a human donor in good health. Some clones in this sample may be carry-over from other donors' samples.

The chain combines TRBV30 with TRBJ2-7; TCRdb picks TRBD2, but there is no DNA to check that call. The V gene's germline CDR1 is GTSNPN and CDR2 SVGIG (reference sequence). The CDR3 has 14 amino acids. The CDR3: CAWAAGGYTYEQYF. Together with reference TRBV30 and TRBJ2-7, the CDR3 gives the full variable domain: SQTIHQWPATLVQPVGSPLSLECTVEGTSNPNLYWYRQAAGRGLQLLFYSVGIGQISSEVPQNLSASRPQDRQFILSSKKLLLSDSGFYLCAWAAGGYTYEQYFGPGTRLTVT.

This sequence joins TRBV6-4 and TRBJ2-3; TCRdb indicates TRBD1, and absent DNA this call remains unverified. The germline V gene encodes CDR1 MRHNA and CDR2 SNTAGT. There are 14 residues in the CDR3. CDR3 amino acids: CASSDGAGEDTQYF.

The chain recombines TRBV7-3 with TRBJ2-2; there is no DNA to check the TCRdb D call of TRBD1. This CDR3 contains 15 residues. The germline gives CDR1 SGHTA, CDR2 FQGTGA. The CDR3 loop is CASSLDSPNTGELFF.

The chain combines TRBV6-2 or TRBV6-3 with TRBJ2-3; as DNA is missing, the TRBD2 call by TCRdb cannot be tested. The CDR3 extends over 17 amino acids. CDR1 is MNHEY, CDR2 SVGEGT, per germline. The CDR3 sequence: CASSYTISGALTDTQYF.

This chain connects TRBV29-1 to TRBJ2-1; no DNA is available, so the TRBD2 call from TCRdb remains unchecked. This CDR3 has 16 residues. Germline CDR1 is SQVTM and CDR2 is ANQGSEA. CDR3 protein: CSVEGLLAGSDNEQFF.

The V call is TRBV13, the J call TRBJ1-6; the D gene TCRdb calls, TRBD1, cannot be checked with no DNA. The CDR3 is made up of 17 amino acids. Germline V CDR1 and CDR2: PRHDT, FYEKMQ (reference sequence). CDR3: CASSSNLHGGTGSPLHF. Full variable domain (outside the CDR3, taken from reference TRBV13 and TRBJ1-6): AAGVIQSPRHLIKEKRETATLKCYPIPRHDTVYWYQQGPGQDPQFLISFYEKMQSDKGSIPDRFSAQQFSDYHSELNMSSLELGDSALYFCASSSNLHGGTGSPLHFGNGTRLTVT.

V and J are TRBV23-1 and TRBJ1-1. TRBV23-1 counts as an open reading frame of uncertain function. CDR3 length: 15 residues. Here the CDR3 reads CASSHPTDRTSRAFF.

This sequence joins TRBV13 and TRBJ1-4. The germline V gene has CDR1 PRHDT and CDR2 FYEKMQ (reference sequence). There are 12 residues in the CDR3. The CDR3 sequence: CASSLTNEKLFF.